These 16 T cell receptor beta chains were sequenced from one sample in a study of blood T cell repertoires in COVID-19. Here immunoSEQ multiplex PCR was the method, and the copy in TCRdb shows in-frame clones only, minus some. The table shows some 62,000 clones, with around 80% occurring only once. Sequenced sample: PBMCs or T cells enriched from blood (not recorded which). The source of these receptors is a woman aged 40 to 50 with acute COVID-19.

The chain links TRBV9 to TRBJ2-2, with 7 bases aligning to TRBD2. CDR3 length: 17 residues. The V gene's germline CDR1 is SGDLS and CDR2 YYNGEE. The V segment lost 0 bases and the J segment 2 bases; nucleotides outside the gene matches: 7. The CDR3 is CASSVEGLAVNTGELFF. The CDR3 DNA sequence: TGTGCCAGCAGCGTAGAGGGGCTAGCGGTCAACACCGGGGAGCTGTTTTTT.

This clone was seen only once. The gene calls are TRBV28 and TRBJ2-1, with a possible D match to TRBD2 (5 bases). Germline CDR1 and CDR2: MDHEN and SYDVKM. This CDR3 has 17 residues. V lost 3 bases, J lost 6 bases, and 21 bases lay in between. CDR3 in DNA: TGTGCCAGCAGTTTGCCCCTCCTAGGTGGGAGAGTCAATGAGCAGTTCTTC. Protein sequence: CASSLPLLGGRVNEQFF.

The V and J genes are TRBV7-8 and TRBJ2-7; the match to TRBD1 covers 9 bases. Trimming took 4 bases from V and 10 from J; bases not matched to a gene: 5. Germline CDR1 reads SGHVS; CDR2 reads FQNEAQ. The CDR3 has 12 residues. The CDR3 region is CASSSRDRDQYF. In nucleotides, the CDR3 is TGTGCCAGCAGCTCCAGGGACAGGGACCAGTACTTC.

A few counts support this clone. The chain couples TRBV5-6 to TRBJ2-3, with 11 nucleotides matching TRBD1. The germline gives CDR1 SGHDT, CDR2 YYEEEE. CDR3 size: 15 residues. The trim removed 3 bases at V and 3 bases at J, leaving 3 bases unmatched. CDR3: CASSSGQGETDTQYF. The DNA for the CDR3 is TGTGCCAGCAGCTCGGGACAGGGGGAAACAGATACGCAGTATTTT.

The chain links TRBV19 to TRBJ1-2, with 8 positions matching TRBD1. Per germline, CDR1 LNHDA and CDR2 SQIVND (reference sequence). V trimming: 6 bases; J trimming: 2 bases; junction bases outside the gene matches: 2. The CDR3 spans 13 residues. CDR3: CASSWDRNYGYTF. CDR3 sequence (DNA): TGTGCCAGTAGCTGGGACAGGAACTATGGCTACACCTTC.

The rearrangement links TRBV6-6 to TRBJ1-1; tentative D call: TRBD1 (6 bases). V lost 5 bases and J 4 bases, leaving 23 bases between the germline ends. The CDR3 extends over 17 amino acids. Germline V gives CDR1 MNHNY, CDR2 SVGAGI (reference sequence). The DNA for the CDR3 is TGTGCCAGCAGTCCACTACAGGGAAGAGAGTCTAGCACTGAAGCTTTCTTT. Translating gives CASSPLQGRESSTEAFF.

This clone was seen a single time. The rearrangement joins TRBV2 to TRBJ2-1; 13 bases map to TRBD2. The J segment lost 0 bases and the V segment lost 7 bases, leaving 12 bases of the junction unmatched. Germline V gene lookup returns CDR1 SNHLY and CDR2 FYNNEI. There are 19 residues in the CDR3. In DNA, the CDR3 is TGTGCCAGCACCGGAGGGGGACTAGCGGGGCCTAGCTCCTACAATGAGCAGTTCTTC. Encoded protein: CASTGGGLAGPSSYNEQFF.

The CDR3 region has the DNA TGCGCCAGCAGCCAACAGGGACTGTTAGGAAACACCATATATTTT. Its protein product is CASSQQGLLGNTIYF. V and J are TRBV4-1 and TRBJ1-3; perhaps TRBD1 as D (5 bases). Trimming removed 2 bases from V and 4 bases from J, with 12 bases in between. CDR1 is MGHRA, CDR2 YSYEKL, per germline. The CDR3 sequence is 15 residues long.

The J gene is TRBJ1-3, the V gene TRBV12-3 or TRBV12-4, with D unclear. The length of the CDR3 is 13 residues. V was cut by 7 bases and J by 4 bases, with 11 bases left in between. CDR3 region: CASISGSGNTIYF. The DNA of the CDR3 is TGTGCCAGCATATCGGGGTCGGGAAACACCATATATTTT.

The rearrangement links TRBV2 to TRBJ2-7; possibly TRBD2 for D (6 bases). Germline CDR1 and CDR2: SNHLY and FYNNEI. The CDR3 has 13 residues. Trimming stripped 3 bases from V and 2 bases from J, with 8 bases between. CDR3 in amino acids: CASSDSGAYEQYV. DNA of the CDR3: TGTGCCAGCAGTGATTCGGGAGCCTACGAGCAGTACGTC.

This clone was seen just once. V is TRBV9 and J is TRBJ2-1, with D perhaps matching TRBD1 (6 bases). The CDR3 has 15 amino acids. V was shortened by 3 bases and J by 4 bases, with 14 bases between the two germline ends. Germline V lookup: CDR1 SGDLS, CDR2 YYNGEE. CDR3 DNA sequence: TGTGCCAGCAGCGAACAGGGTGGACTGTACAATGAGCAGTTCTTC. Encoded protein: CASSEQGGLYNEQFF.

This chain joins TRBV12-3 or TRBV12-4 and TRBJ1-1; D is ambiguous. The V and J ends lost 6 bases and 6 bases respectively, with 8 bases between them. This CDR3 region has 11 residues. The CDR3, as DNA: TGTGCCAGCAGCCGGAGGGCTGAAGCTTTCTTT. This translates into CASSRRAEAFF.

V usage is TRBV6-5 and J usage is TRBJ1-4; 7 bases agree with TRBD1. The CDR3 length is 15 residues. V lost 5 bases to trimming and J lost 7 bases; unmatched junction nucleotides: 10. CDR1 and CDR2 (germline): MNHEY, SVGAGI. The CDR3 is CASSQNRGFGEKLFF. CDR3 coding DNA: TGTGCCAGCAGTCAAAACAGGGGATTCGGTGAAAAACTGTTTTTT.

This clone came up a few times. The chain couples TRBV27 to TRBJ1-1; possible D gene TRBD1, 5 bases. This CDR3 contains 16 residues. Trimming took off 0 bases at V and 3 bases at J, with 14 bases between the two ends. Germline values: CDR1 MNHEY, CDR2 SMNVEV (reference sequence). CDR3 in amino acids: CASSLSRGTGDTEAFF. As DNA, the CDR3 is TGTGCCAGCAGTTTATCCCGGGGAACGGGGGACACTGAAGCTTTCTTT.

CDR3 in DNA: TGTGCCAGCAATCGAGACAGAGACAATGAGCAGTTCTTC. This gives the protein CASNRDRDNEQFF. This chain joins TRBV28 and TRBJ2-1, with TRBD1 as a possible D gene (5 bases). V lost 7 bases to trimming and J lost 5 bases, with 12 bases between them. The CDR3 covers 13 residues. Germline V gene lookup returns CDR1 MDHEN and CDR2 SYDVKM.

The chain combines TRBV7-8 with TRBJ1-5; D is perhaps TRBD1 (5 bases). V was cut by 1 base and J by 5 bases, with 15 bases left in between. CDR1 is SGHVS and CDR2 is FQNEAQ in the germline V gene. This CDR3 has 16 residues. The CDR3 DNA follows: TGTGCCAGCAGCTTAGGAGGGGCTGGGGGGTATCAGCCCCAGCATTTT. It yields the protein CASSLGGAGGYQPQHF.